Following are 21 T cell receptor beta chains from one sample sequenced in a study of regulatory T cells in long-lasting Graves disease. HTBI primers from iRepertoire and Arm-PCR of CDR3 regions yielded the TCR beta libraries. TCRdb redid the calling of the multiplex PCR reads with MiXCR, one entry per CDR3 protein. The table includes 400,000 to 600,000 distinct CDR3 sequences, approximately 21% detected once. The time point was: persistent/refractory GD, antithyroid drugs over 5 years with positive TRAb. The TCR library used RNA extracted from PBMCs. Sample: peripheral blood mononuclear cells (PBMCs), taken when the disease was refractory, from a patient treated with antithyroid drugs. These receptors came from a female donor with Graves disease.

The chain is built from TRBV6-2 or TRBV6-3 and TRBJ2-1; no reliable D call. CDR3 length: 16 residues. V was clipped by 0 bases and J by 6 bases, with 15 bases between them. Germline V gives CDR1 MNHEY, CDR2 SVGEGT. CDR3 region: CASSYSSELTCNEQFF. The CDR3 DNA sequence: TGTGCCAGCAGTTACTCAAGTGAACTAACCTGCAATGAGCAGTTCTTC.

This clonotype appeared many times. This sequence joins TRBV27 and TRBJ2-7, with 10 bases that match TRBD2. CDR3 length equals 14 residues. Per the germline V gene, CDR1 is MNHEY and CDR2 is SMNVEV (reference sequence). V lost 3 bases, J lost 4 bases, and 3 bases stayed unmatched. CDR3 protein: CASSFSSGSYEQYF. The CDR3 DNA reads TGTGCCAGCAGTTTCTCTAGCGGGAGTTACGAGCAGTACTTC.

This clonotype appeared many times. This sequence joins TRBV15 and TRBJ1-5, with 7 bases fitting TRBD1. The CDR3 sequence is 15 residues long. The germline V gene encodes CDR1 LNHNV and CDR2 YYDKDF (reference sequence). Trimming removed 2 bases from V and 4 bases from J; junction bases left unmatched: 5. The CDR3 spells CATSRQGVRNQPQHF. The DNA of the CDR3 is TGTGCCACCAGCAGACAGGGGGTTCGGAATCAGCCCCAGCATTTT. Full variable domain (outside the CDR3, taken from reference TRBV15 and TRBJ1-5): DAMVIQNPRYQVTQFGKPVTLSCSQTLNHNVMYWYQQKSSQAPKLLFHYYDKDFNNEADTPDNFQSRRPNTSFCFLDIRSPGLGDTAMYLCATSRQGVRNQPQHFGDGTRLSIL.

The rearrangement joins TRBV30 to TRBJ1-1; a weak D match, TRBD1 (5 bases). V lost 4 bases and J lost 4, with 19 bases in between. This CDR3 has 15 amino acids. CDR1 and CDR2 (germline): GTSNPN, SVGIG (reference sequence). CDR3 amino acids: CAWKTFRLQGTEAFF. For the CDR3, the DNA is TGTGCCTGGAAGACATTTCGTCTTCAGGGCACTGAAGCTTTCTTT.

This clonotype turned up a few times. In this CDR3 the conserved last residue, phenylalanine or tryptophan, is missing, so a read error is likely. The DNA is omitted, as the CDR3 cannot be located on it reliably, and the CDR3 follows TCRdb's listing. This chain uses TRBV10-1 with TRBJ2-7. CDR1 and CDR2 from the germline V gene are WNHNN and SYGVQD (reference sequence). The CDR3 comprises 11 residues, both ends counted. The CDR3: CASTRFGRPLR.

The rearrangement links TRBV20-1 to TRBJ1-2, with a tentative D call TRBD1 (5 bases). The V and J ends lost 4 bases and 5 bases respectively, with 14 bases between them. The germline gives CDR1 DFQATT, CDR2 SNEGSKA (reference sequence). The CDR3 runs 13 residues. The CDR3 region is CSAIDRQIYGYTF. The CDR3 DNA reads TGCAGTGCTATAGACCGACAGATTTATGGCTACACCTTC.

This clonotype appeared a few times. The gene calls are TRBV20-1 and TRBJ2-7, with 9 positions matching TRBD1. This CDR3 has 14 amino acids. Germline-derived CDR1 and CDR2 are DFQATT and SNEGSKA (reference sequence). J lost 5 bases, V lost 6 bases, and 11 bases had no gene match. The CDR3 DNA is TGCAGTGCAAAACAACAGGGGGCAGGCGACGAGCAGTACTTC. This codes for CSAKQQGAGDEQYF.

This clonotype has a count of ten or more. The chain combines TRBV11-3 with TRBJ1-4; 10 nucleotides match TRBD1. V lost 5 bases, J lost 6 bases, and 9 bases stayed unmatched. The CDR3 runs to 16 residues. CDR1 and CDR2 from the germline V gene are SGHNT and YENEEA. Written as DNA, the CDR3 is TGTGCCAGCAGCGGATCCGGGACAGGGGTCGATGAAAAACTGTTTTTT. Translated: CASSGSGTGVDEKLFF.

This chain joins TRBV27 and TRBJ1-1; TRBD1 might be the D (5 bases). V gave up 7 bases and J gave up 0 bases, with 9 bases separating them. The CDR3 extends over 13 amino acids. Germline V gene lookup returns CDR1 MNHEY and CDR2 SMNVEV (reference sequence). The CDR3 bases are TGTGCCAGCAAAGACAGAATGAACACTGAAGCTTTCTTT. Encoded protein: CASKDRMNTEAFF.

This clonotype was seen repeatedly, ten times or more. The CDR3 reads CSATGLAGKVEQYF. The CDR3 nucleotides read TGCAGTGCGACCGGACTAGCGGGAAAGGTCGAGCAGTACTTC. V is TRBV20-1 and J is TRBJ2-7; 12 bases map to TRBD2. V shed 6 bases and J 6 bases; nucleotides not matched to a gene: 9. Germline V gives CDR1 DFQATT, CDR2 SNEGSKA (reference sequence). CDR3 length: 14 residues.

This clonotype was seen repeatedly, ten times or more. This chain joins TRBV24-1 and TRBJ1-2, with 11 positions matching TRBD1. The ends lost 9 bases at V and 6 bases at J; junction bases unmatched: 5. Germline V gene lookup returns CDR1 KGHDR and CDR2 SFDVKD. The CDR3 has 13 residues. The CDR3 spells CATQAGQGDGYTF. CDR3 nucleotide sequence: TGTGCCACCCAGGCGGGACAGGGGGATGGCTACACCTTC.

A note on this clonotype: The CDR3 ends on some other residue instead of the conserved phenylalanine or tryptophan, so this is likely a read error. The genes are TRBV14 and TRBJ2-5; D is undetermined. The V gene's germline CDR1 is SGHDN and CDR2 FVKESK. V was pared by 1 base and J by 1 base, with 4 bases between. This CDR3 has 13 residues. CDR3: CASSQALQETQYL. The DNA for the CDR3 is TGTGCCAGCAGCCAAGCGCTCCAAGAGACCCAGTACCTC.

In DNA, the CDR3 is TGTGCCAGCAGCTTGCCTAGCGGGCGCACCGGGGAGCTGTTTTTT. Protein product: CASSLPSGRTGELFF. The chain links TRBV5-6 to TRBJ2-2; the match to TRBD2 covers 8 bases. The CDR3 length is 15 residues. Germline V gives CDR1 SGHDT, CDR2 YYEEEE. Trimming at V came to 1 base and at J to 4 bases, leaving 3 bases not matched to a gene.

This clonotype came up many times. The genes are TRBV28 and TRBJ1-6, with D hard to call. The CDR3 has 12 amino acids. Between the trimmed V and J ends, which lost 8 bases and 5 bases, there was a span of 7 bases. Germline CDR1 MDHEN, CDR2 SYDVKM. CDR3 coding DNA: TGTGCCAGCGCTTCCAATAATTCACCCCTCCACTTT. Protein: CASASNNSPLHF.

The chain combines TRBV18 with TRBJ2-7; D is uncertain. V dropped 4 bases and J dropped 0 bases, with 4 bases sitting between them. The CDR3 loop spans 12 amino acids. CDR1 and CDR2 (germline): KGHSH, LQKENI. The CDR3, as DNA: TGTGCCAGCTCACGCTTCTCCTACGAGCAGTACTTC. This encodes CASSRFSYEQYF.

This clonotype was detected a few times. The chain combines TRBV4-1 with TRBJ2-3, with D uncertain. The V end lost 3 bases, the J end lost 0 bases, and 13 bases lay between the germline ends. Germline V CDR1 and CDR2: MGHRA, YSYEKL. CDR3 length: 16 residues. The DNA for the CDR3 is TGCGCCAGCAGCCATCTCGGTCGCTCTAGCACAGATACGCAGTATTTT. It is translated as CASSHLGRSSTDTQYF.

This clonotype was seen a single time. The chain joins TRBV24-1 to TRBJ2-1; D possibly corresponds to TRBD2 (6 bases). CDR1 is KGHDR and CDR2 is SFDVKD in the germline V gene. V lost 10 bases to trimming and J lost 7 bases, with 16 bases between them. The CDR3 is 13 residues long. CDR3 bases: TGTGCCACGGAGGGGCCGGAAACGAATGAGCAGTTCTTC. Amino acid sequence: CATEGPETNEQFF.

This chain uses TRBV28 with TRBJ2-5; 9 bases align to TRBD2. V gave up 1 base and J gave up 3 bases; unmatched junction bases: 6. This CDR3 has 16 residues. In germline, CDR1 is MDHEN, CDR2 SYDVKM. As DNA, the CDR3 is TGTGCCAGCAGTTTATTCGGGCTAGCGGGGAAAGAGACCCAGTACTTC. This translates into CASSLFGLAGKETQYF.

This clonotype appeared many times. The gene calls are TRBV5-1 and TRBJ1-1; D remains ambiguous. Germline V lookup: CDR1 SGHRS, CDR2 YFSETQ. Trimming took off 3 bases at V and 6 bases at J, with 18 bases between the two ends. The CDR3 totals 15 residues. The CDR3 here is CASSSLPGEAAEAFF. CDR3 nucleotide sequence: TGCGCCAGCAGCTCCCTGCCCGGGGAGGCAGCTGAAGCTTTCTTT.

As for this clonotype: Given a much more abundant clone one base away, this may be a read error. The DNA for the CDR3 is TGTGCCAGCAGTGATTCGGGACTAGCGGGAGGAGAGACCCAGTACTTC. Translation: CASSDSGLAGGETQYF. The chain is built from TRBV28 and TRBJ2-5; the match to TRBD2 covers 15 bases. Per germline, CDR1 MDHEN and CDR2 SYDVKM. CDR3 length: 16 amino acids. Trimming took 5 bases from V and 4 from J; bases not matched to a gene: 5.

This clonotype was recorded a few times. The gene calls are TRBV29-1 and TRBJ2-5; either TRBD1 or TRBD2 may fit D (6 bases each). The V gene lost 6 bases and the J gene lost 3 bases, with 14 bases spanning the gap. The germline V gene encodes CDR1 SQVTM and CDR2 ANQGSEA. The CDR3 is 13 amino acids. In DNA, the CDR3 is TGCAGCGTGGGGGGACATTCTGAAGAGACCCAGTACTTC. Protein sequence: CSVGGHSEETQYF.